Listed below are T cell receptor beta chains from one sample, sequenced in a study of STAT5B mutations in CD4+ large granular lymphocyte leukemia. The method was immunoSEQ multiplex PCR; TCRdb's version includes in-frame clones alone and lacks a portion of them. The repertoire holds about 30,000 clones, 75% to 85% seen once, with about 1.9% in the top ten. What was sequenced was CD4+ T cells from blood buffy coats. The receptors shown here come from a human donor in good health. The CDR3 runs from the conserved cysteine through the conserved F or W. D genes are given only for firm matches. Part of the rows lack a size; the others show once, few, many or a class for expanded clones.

CASSLDYLYNEQFF	TGTGCCAGCAGCTTAGACTACCTCTACAATGAGCAGTTCTTC	few	-	TRBV7-3	TRBJ2-1
CAWNRGEQSKHF	TGTGCCTGGAATCGGGGAGAACAATCCAAGCATTTT	-	-	TRBV30	TRBJ1-5
CASSLDRGRETQYF	TGCGCCAGCAGCTTGGACAGGGGGCGAGAGACCCAGTACTTC	once	TRBD1	TRBV5-1	TRBJ2-5
CASSLGGRVTANTGELFF	TGCGCCAGCAGCTTGGGGGGCAGGGTTACCGCGAACACCGGGGAGCTGTTTTTT	-	-	TRBV5-1	TRBJ2-2
CASSPPQGSQDNEQFF	TGTGCCAGCTCACCACCGCAGGGGTCACAAGACAATGAGCAGTTCTTC	-	-	TRBV18	TRBJ2-1
CAGSQGPVETQYF	TGCGCCGGCAGCCAAGGACCCGTTGAGACCCAGTACTTC	-	-	TRBV5-1	TRBJ2-5
CASSSGQITEQYF	TGCGCCAGCAGCTCGGGACAGATAACCGAGCAGTACTTC	few	TRBD1	TRBV5-1	TRBJ2-7
CASSQEQAINQPQHF	TGTGCCAGCAGCCAAGAACAGGCAATCAATCAGCCCCAGCATTTT	few	-	TRBV4-2	TRBJ1-5
CASTIVRAGAYEQYF	TGTGCCAGCACCATAGTTCGGGCTGGGGCCTACGAGCAGTACTTC	-	-	TRBV2	TRBJ2-7
CASSLPLQGRSTDTQYF	TGTGCCAGCAGCTTACCGCTACAGGGTAGGAGCACAGATACGCAGTATTTT	-	-	TRBV5-6	TRBJ2-3
CSARIGGEAFF	TGCAGTGCTAGAATAGGCGGAGAAGCTTTCTTT	-	-	TRBV20-1	TRBJ1-1
CASSKGGTGRTDTQYF	TGTGCCAGTAGTAAGGGGGGGACTGGCCGCACAGATACGCAGTATTTT	-	-	TRBV19	TRBJ2-3
CASSFQGAQVNTEAFF	TGTGCCAGCAGCTTCCAGGGGGCGCAGGTGAACACTGAAGCTTTCTTT	once	TRBD1	TRBV7-2	TRBJ1-1
CASSFSRSGGGVGEQYF	TGTGCCAGCAGTTTCTCCCGAAGCGGGGGGGGTGTCGGCGAGCAGTACTTC	once	TRBD2	TRBV27	TRBJ2-7
CATSRDRTGWGYTF	TGTGCCACCAGCAGAGATAGAACAGGGTGGGGCTACACCTTC	-	-	TRBV15	TRBJ1-2